A selection of T cell receptor beta chains follows, all from one sample in a study of EBV T-cell therapy then PD-1 blockade in nasopharyngeal carcinoma. No antigen has been identified for these receptors. TCRdb's copy holds only in-frame clones and misses some; the assay was immunoSEQ multiplex PCR. In the table there are about 23,000 clones, 84% of which are singletons. The specimen comprised CD8+ T cells from blood, sampled between days 55 and 70 from a patient whose treatment included autologous EBV-specific T cells and nivolumab. Receptor source: a man in his forties with nasopharyngeal carcinoma. Each CDR3 is given with its conserved first and last residue. Each record gives: V gene, clone size, J gene, D gene, CDR3 protein, CDR3 DNA. A D gene is named only where the DNA matches it firmly. The size entry is marked missing in some rows and otherwise reads once, few, many or a size class.

TRBV5-1	-	TRBJ1-1	-	CASSLRPGDTEAFF	TGCGCCAGCAGCCTACGGCCTGGGGACACTGAAGCTTTCTTT
TRBV7-9	-	TRBJ1-1	-	CASSPGRGKNTEAFF	TGTGCCAGCAGCCCGGGTAGGGGGAAGAACACTGAAGCTTTCTTT
TRBV7-9	-	TRBJ2-5	-	CASSLTEVGVETQYF	TGTGCCAGCAGCTTAACAGAAGTGGGGGTAGAGACCCAGTACTTC
TRBV4-2	-	TRBJ1-3	TRBD1	CASSQPGQENTIYF	TGTGCCAGCAGCCAACCCGGACAGGAAAACACCATATATTTT
TRBV15	-	TRBJ2-7	TRBD2	CATSLPGLAGSERGQPYEQYF	TGTGCCACCAGCCTCCCGGGACTAGCGGGGAGCGAACGAGGTCAGCCATACGAGCAGTACTTC
TRBV30	-	TRBJ2-7	TRBD2	CAWSESGGTYEQYF	TGTGCCTGGAGTGAGAGCGGGGGAACGTACGAGCAGTACTTC
TRBV6-5	-	TRBJ2-7	TRBD1	CASRVGTGVYEQYF	TGTGCCAGCAGGGTCGGGACAGGGGTCTACGAGCAGTACTTC
TRBV27	-	TRBJ2-7	TRBD1	CASGYTGGAYEQYF	TGTGCCAGTGGTTATACAGGGGGAGCATACGAGCAGTACTTC
TRBV12-5	-	TRBJ1-1	-	CASGLTPGPLRNTEAFF	TGTGCTAGTGGTTTGACCCCGGGACCCTTAAGGAACACTGAAGCTTTCTTT
TRBV7-3	-	TRBJ2-1	TRBD2	CASSLTGGNSYNEQFF	TGTGCCAGCAGCTTAACGGGGGGGAACTCCTACAATGAGCAGTTCTTC
TRBV6-6	once	TRBJ2-5	-	CASTLISSGQETQYF	TGTGCCAGCACCCTGATTTCCAGCGGGCAAGAGACCCAGTACTTC
TRBV6-2/TRBV6-3	-	TRBJ2-1	TRBD1	CASSYAGTGNYNEQFF	TGTGCCAGCAGTTACGCCGGGACAGGTAACTACAATGAGCAGTTCTTC
TRBV6-5	-	TRBJ2-7	TRBD2	CASSYGRGNSYEQYF	TGTGCCAGCAGTTACGGGCGGGGGAACTCCTACGAGCAGTACTTC
TRBV6-2/TRBV6-3	-	TRBJ1-5	-	CASSNTGTHQPQHF	TGTGCCAGCAGTAACACCGGGACTCATCAGCCCCAGCATTTT
TRBV2	-	TRBJ1-5	-	CASSEITGQPQHF	TGTGCCAGCAGTGAAATAACTGGGCAGCCCCAGCATTTT
TRBV19	-	TRBJ1-5	TRBD1	CASLEGQGNQPQHF	TGTGCCAGTCTTGAGGGACAGGGGAACCAGCCCCAGCATTTT
TRBV6-5	few	TRBJ1-5	-	CASRQSAGSDQPQHF	TGTGCCAGCAGACAGAGTGCGGGGTCCGATCAGCCCCAGCATTTT
TRBV4-1	-	TRBJ2-7	TRBD1	CASSGPGTGIYEQYF	TGCGCCAGCAGCGGACCCGGGACAGGCATCTACGAGCAGTACTTC
TRBV4-2	-	TRBJ2-3	TRBD2	CASSQEVAGGTDTQYF	TGTGCCAGCAGCCAAGAGGTCGCGGGGGGGACAGATACGCAGTATTTT
TRBV7-8	-	TRBJ1-5	TRBD1	CATGTGANQPQHF	TGTGCCACCGGGACAGGAGCTAATCAGCCCCAGCATTTT
TRBV7-2	-	TRBJ1-6	-	CASSPAREPNSPLHF	TGTGCCAGCAGCCCCGCCAGGGAACCCAATTCACCCCTCCACTTT
TRBV7-7	-	TRBJ2-7	TRBD1	CASSLEGTGVHEQYF	TGTGCCAGCAGCTTAGAAGGGACAGGGGTCCACGAGCAGTACTTC
TRBV27	-	TRBJ1-1	TRBD1	CASGKDRAEAFF	TGTGCCAGCGGAAAGGACAGGGCTGAAGCTTTCTTT
TRBV7-9	few	TRBJ2-7	-	CASSVDEDLSYEQYF	TGTGCCAGCAGCGTCGATGAGGACCTTTCCTACGAGCAGTACTTC
TRBV6-1	-	TRBJ1-1	-	CASSDQGYGRTEAFF	TGTGCCAGCAGTGACCAGGGGTACGGGAGAACTGAAGCTTTCTTT
TRBV2	-	TRBJ2-7	-	CASSEDRAEQYF	TGTGCCAGCAGTGAAGACCGGGCTGAGCAGTACTTC
TRBV24-1	-	TRBJ2-7	-	CATSDNRAYEQYF	TGTGCCACCAGTGATAACAGGGCCTACGAGCAGTACTTC
TRBV28	-	TRBJ2-5	-	CASSPTDQETQYF	TGTGCCAGCAGTCCCACGGACCAAGAGACCCAGTACTTC
TRBV6-4	-	TRBJ1-6	-	CASSDSSTSPLHF	TGTGCCAGCAGTGACTCTTCCACTTCACCCCTCCACTTT
TRBV7-9	once	TRBJ2-5	-	CASSLAQTWYQETQYF	TGTGCCAGCAGCTTGGCCCAGACTTGGTACCAAGAGACCCAGTACTTC
TRBV5-1	-	TRBJ2-7	TRBD2	CASSALAGGRDEQYF	TGCGCCAGCAGCGCACTAGCGGGGGGCCGGGACGAGCAGTACTTC
TRBV12-3/TRBV12-4	-	TRBJ1-2	-	CASSFPYGYGYTF	TGTGCCAGCAGTTTCCCATACGGCTATGGCTACACCTTC
TRBV7-9	-	TRBJ1-1	-	CASSYTVEAFF	TGTGCCAGCAGCTATACAGTTGAAGCTTTCTTT
TRBV6-5	once	TRBJ1-4	TRBD1	CASSSNRGPAREKLFF	TGTGCCAGCAGTTCCAACAGGGGGCCCGCACGAGAAAAACTGTTTTTT
TRBV5-4	few	TRBJ2-3	-	CASSQVAINIADTQYF	TGTGCCAGCAGCCAAGTAGCCATAAACATCGCAGATACGCAGTATTTT
TRBV9	-	TRBJ2-3	-	CASSDVADTQYF	TGTGCCAGCAGCGACGTCGCGGATACGCAGTATTTT
TRBV19	-	TRBJ1-2	-	CATTPRADYGYTF	TGTGCCACTACACCTAGGGCGGACTATGGCTACACCTTC
TRBV7-9	-	TRBJ1-6	-	CASYRSGGPLHF	TGTGCCAGCTACCGATCCGGTGGGCCCCTCCACTTT
TRBV6-5	-	TRBJ2-2	-	CASSFGTVTGELFF	TGTGCCAGCAGTTTCGGGACGGTTACCGGGGAGCTGTTTTTT
TRBV11-2	once	TRBJ2-4	-	CASSSHILAKNIQYF	TGTGCCAGCAGCTCTCATATACTAGCCAAAAACATTCAGTACTTC
TRBV4-3	few	TRBJ2-1	TRBD2	CASSHQTSLAGRYNEQFF	TGCGCCAGCAGCCACCAAACTTCCCTAGCGGGGAGGTACAATGAGCAGTTCTTC
TRBV6-5	-	TRBJ2-7	-	CASSRDGTPYYEQYF	TGTGCCAGCAGTCGAGACGGGACTCCTTACTACGAGCAGTACTTC